The clone carrying this T cell receptor (beta chain) was seen a handful of times. The V gene's germline CDR1 is SQVTM and CDR2 ANQGSEA. This CDR3 region has 12 residues. After removal of 5 bases from V and 4 bases from J, the junction contained 2 bases not matched to a gene. TCRdb re-called the RT-PCR reads with MiXCR, one entry per CDR3 protein. This sample yields about a million distinct CDR3 sequences, of which more than 15% are seen a single time; 5% to 6.5% belongs to the top ten. This specimen comes from a study of patients and donors after allogeneic stem cell transplantation. This receptor was obtained from a human donor who was either an allogeneic HSCT recipient or a stem cell or donor lymphocyte infusion donor (not recorded which). It is not recorded whose cells these are; they may come from a transplant donor. Sequences were obtained from blood, either unsorted or a sorted T cell fraction (not recorded which). The V and J genes are TRBV29-1 and TRBJ1-2; 9 bases agree with TRBD1. The chain's CDR3 is CSVRQGGYGYTF. CDR3 bases: TGCAGCGTTCGACAGGGGGGCTATGGCTACACCTTC.